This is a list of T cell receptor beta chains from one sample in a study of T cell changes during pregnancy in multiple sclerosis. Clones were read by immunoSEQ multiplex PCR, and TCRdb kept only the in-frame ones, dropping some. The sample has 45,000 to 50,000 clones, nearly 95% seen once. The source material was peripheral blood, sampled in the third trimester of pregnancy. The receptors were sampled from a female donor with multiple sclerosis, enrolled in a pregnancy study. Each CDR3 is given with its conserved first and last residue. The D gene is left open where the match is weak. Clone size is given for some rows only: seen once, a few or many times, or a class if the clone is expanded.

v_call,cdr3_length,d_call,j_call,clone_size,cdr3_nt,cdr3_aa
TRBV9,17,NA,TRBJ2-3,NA,TGTGCCAGCAGCGTAAGGCCTCGAGAAGAGGGGGCAGATACGCAGTATTTT,CASSVRPREEGADTQYF
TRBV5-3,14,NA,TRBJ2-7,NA,TGTGCCAGAAGCTTGTGGGGGCACAACTACGAGCAGTACTTC,CARSLWGHNYEQYF
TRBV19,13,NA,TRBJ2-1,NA,TGTGCCAGTACCCCCCCCGCGGGGAATGAGCAGTTCTTC,CASTPPAGNEQFF
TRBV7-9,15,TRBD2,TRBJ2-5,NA,TGTGCCAGCAGCTTAGTAGCGGGACTACAAGAGACCCAGTACTTC,CASSLVAGLQETQYF
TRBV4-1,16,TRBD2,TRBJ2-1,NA,TGCGCCAGCAGCCAGGTCGCCGGGACTAGCACCAATGAGCAGTTCTTC,CASSQVAGTSTNEQFF
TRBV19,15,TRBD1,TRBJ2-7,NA,TGTGCCAGTAGTACGCCCGGGACAGGGAGCCGCGAGCAGTACTTC,CASSTPGTGSREQYF
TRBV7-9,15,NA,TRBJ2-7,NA,TGTGCCAGCAGCCCGGACGGGACACCAACCTACGAGCAGTACTTC,CASSPDGTPTYEQYF
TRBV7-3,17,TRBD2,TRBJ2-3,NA,TGTGCCAGCAGCTTAGGCCTAGCGGGGGCTGGCACAGATACGCAGTATTTT,CASSLGLAGAGTDTQYF
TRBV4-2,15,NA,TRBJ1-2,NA,TGTGCCAGCAGCCAAGATCCAGGGACAAACTATGGCTACACCTTC,CASSQDPGTNYGYTF
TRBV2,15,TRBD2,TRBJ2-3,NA,TGTGCCAGCAGTGACCTAGCGGGAGGTACAGATACGCAGTATTTT,CASSDLAGGTDTQYF
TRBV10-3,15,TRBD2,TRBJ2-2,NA,TGTGCCATCAGTGAGACTAGCGGGAGCACCGGGGAGCTGTTTTTT,CAISETSGSTGELFF
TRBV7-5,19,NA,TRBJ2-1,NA,TGTGCCAGAAGCTTGGGTCGACAGGCCGCGACTAGCGGCTACAATGAGCAGTTCTTC,CARSLGRQAATSGYNEQFF
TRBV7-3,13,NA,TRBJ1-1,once,TGTGCCAGCAGCTACAATAAGTACACTGAAGCTTTCTTT,CASSYNKYTEAFF
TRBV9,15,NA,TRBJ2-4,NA,TGTGCCAGCAGCGTTTCGGAGGGGGGGACAAACATTCAGTACTTC,CASSVSEGGTNIQYF
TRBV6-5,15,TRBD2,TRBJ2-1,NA,TGTGCCAGCAGTCCCTCGGGAGGGCCGAGCAATGAGCAGTTCTTC,CASSPSGGPSNEQFF
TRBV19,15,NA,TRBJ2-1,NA,TGTGCCAGTAGCCTTGCCCCGAGCTCCTACAATGAGCAGTTCTTC,CASSLAPSSYNEQFF
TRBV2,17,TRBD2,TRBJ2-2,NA,TGTGCCAGCACCCGGACTAGCGGGAGAGTCAACACCGGGGAGCTGTTTTTT,CASTRTSGRVNTGELFF
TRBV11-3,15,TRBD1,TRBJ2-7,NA,TGTGCCAGCAGCCTCCGGGACAGGGGATCCTACGAGCAGTACTTC,CASSLRDRGSYEQYF
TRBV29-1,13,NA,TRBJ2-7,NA,TGCAGCACCTCAGGGGGGCCTGGGTACGAGCAGTACTTC,CSTSGGPGYEQYF
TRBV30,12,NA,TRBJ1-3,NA,TGTGCCTTCCCAGTAGCAGATCACACCATATATTTT,CAFPVADHTIYF
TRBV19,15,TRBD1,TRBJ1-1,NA,TGTGCCAGTAGTATAAGGACAGGGTCCCGGGCCGAAGCTTTCTTT,CASSIRTGSRAEAFF
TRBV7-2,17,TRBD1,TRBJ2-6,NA,TGTGCCAGCAGCTTGTTGACAGGGGCCGCTGGGGCCAACGTCCTGACTTTC,CASSLLTGAAGANVLTF
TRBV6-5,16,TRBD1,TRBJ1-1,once,TGTGCCAGCAGTTCCCTCTCGTTGGACAGGGTCACTGAAGCTTTCTTT,CASSSLSLDRVTEAFF
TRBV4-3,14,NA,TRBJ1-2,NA,TGCGCCAGCAGCCAATCCCGGGGAACGGGGGGCTACACCTTC,CASSQSRGTGGYTF
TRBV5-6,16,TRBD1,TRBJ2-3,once,TGTGCCAGCAGCTTAAGGACAGGGGGAAACGGAGATACGCAGTATTTT,CASSLRTGGNGDTQYF
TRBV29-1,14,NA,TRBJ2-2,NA,TGCAGCGTTCGTAACAGGCATGACACCGGGGAGCTGTTTTTT,CSVRNRHDTGELFF
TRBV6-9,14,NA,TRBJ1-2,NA,TGTGCCAGCAGTAACCACAGGGTCGGCTATGGCTACACCTTC,CASSNHRVGYGYTF
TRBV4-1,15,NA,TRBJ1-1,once,TGCGCCAGCAGCGATCCCGGGAAAATGAACACTGAAGCTTTCTTT,CASSDPGKMNTEAFF
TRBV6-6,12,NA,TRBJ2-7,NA,TGTGCCAGCAGCCCCAGCGGATACGAGCAGTACTTC,CASSPSGYEQYF
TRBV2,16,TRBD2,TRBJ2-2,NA,TGTGCCAGCAGTGAGACTAGCGGGAGAAGTACCGGGGAGCTGTTTTTT,CASSETSGRSTGELFF
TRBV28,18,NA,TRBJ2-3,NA,TGTGCCAGCAATCTTAGGCTGCGGTCGGCGGGATACACAGATACGCAGTATTTT,CASNLRLRSAGYTDTQYF
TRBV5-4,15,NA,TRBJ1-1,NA,TGTGCCAGCAGCTTTGAGGAAGGGGATAACACTGAAGCTTTCTTT,CASSFEEGDNTEAFF
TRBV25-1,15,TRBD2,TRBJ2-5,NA,TGTGCCAGCCGCCTTACTAGCGGGGGGGAAGAGACCCAGTACTTC,CASRLTSGGEETQYF
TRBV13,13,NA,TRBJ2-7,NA,TGTGCCAGCAGCTTAGGCAGGGGTGACGAGCAGTACTTC,CASSLGRGDEQYF
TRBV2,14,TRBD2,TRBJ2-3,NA,TGTGCCACCGGGACTAGCGGGAGATCCGATACGCAGTATTTT,CATGTSGRSDTQYF
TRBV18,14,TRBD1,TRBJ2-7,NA,TGTGCCAGCTCCCGAGGACAGGGGGCCGACGAGCAGTACTTC,CASSRGQGADEQYF
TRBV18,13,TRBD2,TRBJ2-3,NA,TGTGCCAGCTCCCCGACGATGGGAGGGACGCAGTATTTT,CASSPTMGGTQYF
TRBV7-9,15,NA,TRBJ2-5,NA,TGTGCCAGCAGCTTAGGGCGAGGTAGGCGGGAGACCCAGTACTTC,CASSLGRGRRETQYF
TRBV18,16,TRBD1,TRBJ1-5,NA,TGTGCCAGCTCACAGGGACAGTTGAGGAGCAATCAGCCCCAGCATTTT,CASSQGQLRSNQPQHF
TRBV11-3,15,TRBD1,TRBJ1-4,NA,TGTGCCAGCAGCACCGGACAGGGCTTGGATGAAAAACTGTTTTTT,CASSTGQGLDEKLFF
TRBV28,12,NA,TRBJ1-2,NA,TGTGCCAGCAGTCCAGACAGCTATGGCTACACCTTC,CASSPDSYGYTF
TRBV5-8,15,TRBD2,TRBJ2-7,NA,TGTGCCAGCAGCTTGGCCGGGACTAGCTCGTACGAGCAGTACTTC,CASSLAGTSSYEQYF
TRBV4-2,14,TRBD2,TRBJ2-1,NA,TGTGCCAGCAGCCCTCTAGCGGAATTCAATGAGCAGTTCTTC,CASSPLAEFNEQFF
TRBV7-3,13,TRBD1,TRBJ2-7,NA,TGTGCCAGCAGCTCGGGACAGGTCCACGAGCAGTACTTC,CASSSGQVHEQYF
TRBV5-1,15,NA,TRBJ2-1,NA,TGCGCCAGCAGCTTGGGCGACAGATACTACAATGAGCAGTTCTTC,CASSLGDRYYNEQFF
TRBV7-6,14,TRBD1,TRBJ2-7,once,TGTGCCAGCAGCCCCCGGGACAGGGTGAACGAGCAGTACTTC,CASSPRDRVNEQYF
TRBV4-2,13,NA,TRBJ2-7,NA,TGTGCCAGCAGCCAAGTTTTTAGCGACGAGCAGTACTTC,CASSQVFSDEQYF
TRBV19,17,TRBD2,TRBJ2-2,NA,TGTGCCAGTAGTATAAAACTAGCGGGAATGGGCACCGGGGAGCTGTTTTTT,CASSIKLAGMGTGELFF
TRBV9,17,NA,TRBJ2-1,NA,TGTGCCAGCAGCGTAGACCCAGCGGGTACCACAATCGATGAGCAGTTCTTC,CASSVDPAGTTIDEQFF
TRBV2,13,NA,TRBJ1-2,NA,TGTGCCAGCAACCCGGGGGGGAACTATGGCTACACCTTC,CASNPGGNYGYTF